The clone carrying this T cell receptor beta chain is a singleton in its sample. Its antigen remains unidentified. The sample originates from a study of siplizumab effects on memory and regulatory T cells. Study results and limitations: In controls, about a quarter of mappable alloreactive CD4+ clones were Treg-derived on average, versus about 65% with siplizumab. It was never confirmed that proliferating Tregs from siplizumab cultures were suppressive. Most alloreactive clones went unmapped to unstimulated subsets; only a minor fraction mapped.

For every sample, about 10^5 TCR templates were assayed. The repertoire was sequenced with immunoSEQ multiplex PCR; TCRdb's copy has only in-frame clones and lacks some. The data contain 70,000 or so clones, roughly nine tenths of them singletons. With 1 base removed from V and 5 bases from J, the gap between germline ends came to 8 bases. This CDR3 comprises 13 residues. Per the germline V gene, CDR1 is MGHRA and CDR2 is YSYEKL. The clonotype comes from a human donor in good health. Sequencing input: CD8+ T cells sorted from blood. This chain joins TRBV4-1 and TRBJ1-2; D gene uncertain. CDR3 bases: TGCGCCAGCAGCCAAGTTGCGGAGTATGGCTACACCTTC. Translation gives CASSQVAEYGYTF.